The T cell receptor (beta chain) described here comes from a study of graft-versus-host responses after intestinal transplantation. Turning to the study itself: Multivisceral, liver-intestinal, or isolated intestinal transplants were given to recipients. Anti-thymocyte globulin induction was given to all recipients, followed by tacrolimus and steroids for 2 to 3 years.

The assay was immunoSEQ multiplex PCR, and TCRdb's table has in-frame clones only and misses some. The table has fewer than 30,000 clones, about 92% seen once. Turning to this clone: The antigen is unknown.

The CDR3 is 16 residues long. Germline V lookup: CDR1 SGHNT, CDR2 YENEEA. The ends were cut back, 1 base at V and 0 bases at J, with 11 bases in the middle. Whole-study results and caveats: GvH clones were found in recipient marrow; some appeared first in ileum or blood. Patients who carried graft-donor T cell macrochimerism also had high graft-versus-host to host-versus-graft clonal ratios in their allografts.

The TCR was taken from a human patient who received an intestinal transplant, so some T cells may come from the graft donor. Sequenced here: PBMCs, sampled 66 days after intestinal transplant. The V gene is TRBV11-3, the J gene TRBJ2-3; TRBD1 or TRBD2 may be the D gene (5 bases each). Written as DNA, the CDR3 is TGTGCCAGCAGCTTAGGTGGGGGAATAAGCACAGATACGCAGTATTTT. Encoded protein: CASSLGGGISTDTQYF.